This TCR beta chain was obtained from a study of post-analysis software for immune sequencing data. Points from the study as a whole: With TRBV5-6, TRBV5-1 and TRBV20-1 included, five TRBV segments were more frequent in patients than in controls. Normalized Chao1 diversity was significantly reduced in patients versus controls.

The TCR beta cDNA libraries carried unique molecular identifiers. TCRdb recomputed calls from the PCR reads with MiXCR, one row per CDR3 protein. Of fewer than 850,000 distinct CDR3 sequences in the sample, just over 45% were seen once. Trimming stripped 4 bases from V and 5 bases from J, with 11 bases between. Germline CDR1 and CDR2: SGHTA and FQGNSA. The CDR3 loop spans 13 amino acids. Notes on this clonotype: Its specificity is unknown.

The sample was blood. The rearrangement uses TRBV7-2 and TRBJ2-5; unclear D gene. This sequence was found in a girl under 18 with multiple sclerosis. The CDR3 nucleotides read TGTGCCAGCAGCTCCGGACCTCTGGAGACCCAGTACTTC. The encoded protein is CASSSGPLETQYF.